The source of this T cell receptor beta chain is a study of immune evolution from preneoplasia to lung adenocarcinoma. Study overall: HLA loss of heterozygosity: about 7% AIS, approximately 15% MIA, about 31% ADC, none AAH.

CDR3 size: 16 residues. Trimming pared 2 bases from V and 0 bases from J, leaving 11 bases between. Germline CDR1 reads SGHTA; CDR2 reads FQGTGA. TCRdb's table, derived via immunoSEQ multiplex PCR, lists solely in-frame clones and lacks some. The sample carries approximately 7,000 clones, about 80% recorded once. The source is a donor at least 70 years old with lung adenocarcinoma. The source material was FFPE lung adenocarcinoma in situ tissue. V is TRBV7-3 and J is TRBJ1-3; D uncertain. The CDR3 DNA reads as TGTGCCAGCAGCTTACGAGGCGCAGGCTCTGGAAACACCATATATTTT. Translated: CASSLRGAGSGNTIYF.